This TCR beta chain comes out of a study of blood T cell repertoires in COVID-19. Study details: Acute and convalescent COVID-19 samples came from the United States, Italy and Spain.

The V and J ends lost 5 bases and 3 bases, in that order; junction bases with no gene match: 5. The germline V gene has CDR1 LNHDA and CDR2 SQIVND (reference sequence). The CDR3 spans 14 residues. Participants, roughly 18 to 90 years old, spanned around 26 US areas. Assignment of participants to cohorts was predicated upon participant-reported clinical history. Before being deemed recovered, Cohort 3 donors had two negative PCRs, clearance, or symptom resolution. Only in-frame clones appear in the TCRdb table, and some are missing; sequencing was by immunoSEQ multiplex PCR. This sample has around 300,000 clones, with roughly 86% found just once.

Sequenced sample: PBMCs or T cells enriched from blood (not recorded which). The V and J genes are TRBV19 and TRBJ2-7; 9 nucleotides match TRBD1. This receptor was taken from a woman aged 60-75 years who had recovered from COVID-19. The CDR3 DNA reads as TGTGCCAGTAGTGCGACAGGGGGAATCTACGAGCAGTACTTC. Its translation: CASSATGGIYEQYF.